Below, 29 T cell receptor beta chains from the same sample are listed, as sequenced in a study of T cells after posttransplantation cyclophosphamide. Measured with immunoSEQ multiplex PCR; TCRdb has only the in-frame clones, and not every one. This sample has some 52,000 clones; roughly 84% occur once, and the top ten carry approximately 3%. The sequenced material came from PBMCs. Every receptor here comes from a man between 25 and 39 years old with a blood cancer, CMV-positive, and with a related stem cell donor.

This chain uses TRBV15 with TRBJ2-7, with D possibly TRBD2 on 6 matching bases. Trimming took 3 bases from V and 0 from J, leaving 9 bases between them. The germline V gene encodes CDR1 LNHNV and CDR2 YYDKDF (reference sequence). This CDR3 is built from 14 residues. CDR3 protein: CATSSLAVSYEQYF. Written as DNA, the CDR3 is TGTGCCACCAGCAGCTTAGCGGTCTCCTACGAGCAGTACTTC.

This clone appeared a few times. The chain couples TRBV15 to TRBJ2-5, with 15 nucleotides matching TRBD2. Trimming at V came to 0 bases and at J to 5 bases, leaving 7 bases not matched to a gene. Germline CDR1 reads LNHNV; CDR2 reads YYDKDF (reference sequence). The CDR3 is 18 amino acids. The DNA of the CDR3 is TGTGCCACCAGCAGAGATCGGACTAGCGGGAGGGCCGGGGAGACCCAGTACTTC. Encoded protein: CATSRDRTSGRAGETQYF.

The genes are TRBV7-3 and TRBJ2-1; D remains unclear. CDR3 length: 14 residues. Germline V gene lookup returns CDR1 SGHTA and CDR2 FQGTGA. V was shortened by 2 bases and J by 10 bases, with 15 bases between the two germline ends. CDR3 sequence: CASSLGSHLREQFF. Written as DNA, the CDR3 is TGTGCCAGCAGCTTAGGGTCCCATTTGAGGGAGCAGTTCTTC.

By frequency in the sample, this clone is medium-sized. The rearrangement uses TRBV28 and TRBJ1-5, with no clear D. CDR3 size: 16 residues. Trimming removed 2 bases at V and 4 bases at J, with 15 bases between. Per the germline V gene, CDR1 is MDHEN and CDR2 is SYDVKM. CDR3 DNA sequence: TGTGCCAGCAGTTTAGGGTGGAGAACAAAAAATCAGCCCCAGCATTTT. Residues: CASSLGWRTKNQPQHF.

The chain has TRBV29-1 and TRBJ1-1, with 10 bases matching TRBD1. The CDR3 runs 12 residues. V gave up 7 bases and J gave up 6 bases; unmatched junction bases: 5. Germline V gene sequence: CDR1 SQVTM, CDR2 ANQGSEA. The CDR3 coding sequence is TGCAGCGGTCAGGACAGGGGGGCTGAAGCTTTCTTT. Translation gives CSGQDRGAEAFF. The whole variable domain, filled in from reference TRBV29-1 and TRBJ1-1, reads SAVISQKPSRDICQRGTSLTIQCQVDSQVTMMFWYRQQPGQSLTLIATANQGSEATYESGFVIDKFPISRPNLTFSTLTVSNMSPEDSSIYLCSGQDRGAEAFFGQGTRLTVV.

The chain employs TRBV9 and TRBJ2-3; 7 positions match TRBD2. The CDR3 runs to 15 residues. The germline V gene encodes CDR1 SGDLS and CDR2 YYNGEE. V shed 4 bases and J 4 bases; nucleotides not matched to a gene: 9. DNA for the CDR3: TGTGCCAGCAGCATAGCTGGACTAGGATCAGATACGCAGTATTTT. This codes for CASSIAGLGSDTQYF.

The chain has TRBV6-1 and TRBJ1-5; unclear D gene. The V gene lost 2 bases and the J gene lost 2 bases, with 13 bases spanning the gap. Germline values: CDR1 MNHNS, CDR2 SASEGT. This CDR3 comprises 16 residues. This chain's CDR3 is CASSEQVSGGNQPQHF. Here the CDR3 DNA reads TGTGCCAGCAGTGAACAGGTCAGTGGCGGCAATCAGCCCCAGCATTTT.

The CDR3 region has the DNA TGTGCCAGTAGAACCCCACGGGGGGCCGGGAACACCGGGGAGCTGTTTTTT. Residues: CASRTPRGAGNTGELFF. The chain uses TRBV28 and TRBJ2-2; possible D gene TRBD2, 7 bases. Germline CDR1 and CDR2: MDHEN and SYDVKM. There are 17 residues in the CDR3. Trimming left V 9 bases short and J 1 base short, with 21 bases between.

The V call is TRBV4-2, the J call TRBJ2-7, with D possibly TRBD2 on 7 matching bases. There are 16 residues in the CDR3. The ends were cut back, 1 base at V and 5 bases at J, with 18 bases in the middle. Per the germline V gene, CDR1 is LGHNA and CDR2 is YNFKEQ. The DNA for the CDR3 is TGTGCCAGCAGCCAAGGTGCCGGGGGGAAGGGGGACGAGCAGTACTTC. Translation gives CASSQGAGGKGDEQYF.

The chain is built from TRBV1 and TRBJ2-3; TRBD1, as called in the table, went unchecked against the DNA. TRBV1 is marked as a pseudogene. The CDR3 spans 14 residues. The DNA of the CDR3 is TGCACCAGCACCCGGGACAGGGTAACAGATACGCAGTATTTT. It is translated as CTSTRDRVTDTQYF.

The chain employs TRBV2 and TRBJ2-1; 7 bases line up with TRBD1. This CDR3 contains 14 residues. Trimming cost V 6 bases and J 10 bases; bases outside gene matches: 12. Germline V lookup: CDR1 SNHLY, CDR2 FYNNEI. CDR3 region: CASRLERTGGEQFF. The CDR3 DNA sequence: TGTGCCAGCAGACTCGAGAGGACAGGAGGAGAGCAGTTCTTC.

This clone was seen once. The chain carries TRBV18 and TRBJ2-7; possibly TRBD1 for D (7 bases). In germline, CDR1 is KGHSH, CDR2 LQKENI. Deletions cut 6 bases from V and 3 bases from J, with 12 bases between. The CDR3 runs 13 residues. CDR3 protein: CASSGGQNYEQYF. CDR3 in DNA: TGTGCCAGCTCGGGGGGACAGAACTACGAGCAGTACTTC.

The J gene is TRBJ2-7, the V gene TRBV19; TRBD1 aligns across 10 bases. CDR3 length equals 15 residues. Trimming removed 3 bases from V and 6 bases from J; junction bases left unmatched: 8. Germline CDR1 is LNHDA and CDR2 is SQIVND (reference sequence). DNA for the CDR3: TGTGCCAGTAGTATTTATGGGACAGGGGTTTTCGAGCAGTACTTC. Its translation: CASSIYGTGVFEQYF.

The chain carries TRBV5-6 and TRBJ2-3; D not certain. V dropped 4 bases and J dropped 2 bases, with 8 bases sitting between them. In germline, CDR1 is SGHDT, CDR2 YYEEEE. This CDR3 contains 13 residues. CDR3 residues: CASSRAHTDTQYF. The CDR3, as DNA: TGTGCCAGCAGCCGCGCCCACACAGATACGCAGTATTTT.

The chain is built from TRBV2 and TRBJ1-1, with 7 bases fitting TRBD1. The CDR3 contains 12 residues. CDR1 SNHLY and CDR2 FYNNEI come from the germline V gene. V was pared by 6 bases and J by 4 bases, with 2 bases of the junction left unmatched. CDR3 residues: CASRGDSTEAFF. CDR3 nucleotide sequence: TGTGCCAGCAGGGGGGACAGCACTGAAGCTTTCTTT.

V gene TRBV7-2 combines with J gene TRBJ1-2, with 7 positions matching TRBD1. Germline V gene data show CDR1 as SGHTA and CDR2 as FQGNSA. The CDR3 extends over 13 amino acids. Losses at the gene ends were 5 bases for V and 1 base for J; bases not matched to a gene: 1. The CDR3 loop is CASSRDSNYGYTF. In DNA, the CDR3 is TGTGCCAGCAGCCGGGACAGTAACTATGGCTACACCTTC.

The chain couples TRBV5-1 to TRBJ2-1; tentatively, D is TRBD2 (5 bases). Germline V CDR1 and CDR2: SGHRS, YFSETQ. Trimming stripped 1 base from V and 3 bases from J, with 11 bases between. The CDR3 contains 15 residues. CDR3 loop: CASSLSSENYNEQFF. The CDR3 DNA is TGCGCCAGCAGCTTGAGTAGCGAGAACTACAATGAGCAGTTCTTC.

The gene calls are TRBV6-5 and TRBJ1-1, with a possible D match to TRBD1 (5 bases). V was trimmed by 5 bases and J by 5 bases, leaving 9 bases between them. This CDR3 comprises 12 residues. Germline CDR1 MNHEY, CDR2 SVGAGI. CDR3 region: CASSTQGTEAFF. In nucleotides, the CDR3 is TGTGCCAGCAGTACCCAGGGAACTGAAGCTTTCTTT.

This chain connects TRBV7-9 to TRBJ2-2; D is perhaps TRBD1 (6 bases). Germline V gene data show CDR1 as SEHNR and CDR2 as FQNEAQ (reference sequence). This CDR3 contains 16 residues. Trimming took off 3 bases at V and 4 bases at J, with 15 bases between the two ends. The CDR3 nucleotides are TGTGCCAGCAGCTTGAGGGGAGACAGGTTCACCGGGGAGCTGTTTTTT. It translates to CASSLRGDRFTGELFF.

The chain carries TRBV30 and TRBJ1-5; D is ambiguous. V gave up 1 base and J gave up 0 bases, with 7 bases separating them. The germline V gene encodes CDR1 GTSNPN and CDR2 SVGIG (reference sequence). The CDR3 consists of 14 residues. This CDR3 is CAWSGANSNQPQHF. CDR3 in DNA: TGTGCCTGGAGTGGGGCAAATAGCAATCAGCCCCAGCATTTT.

The rearrangement uses TRBV27 and TRBJ2-7; 8 nucleotides match TRBD2. There are 14 residues in the CDR3. Germline assignment: CDR1 MNHEY and CDR2 SMNVEV (reference sequence). The V and J ends lost 6 bases and 2 bases, in that order; junction bases with no gene match: 6. The CDR3 is CASSPSGSAYEQYF. The DNA of the CDR3 is TGTGCCAGCAGCCCGAGCGGGAGCGCCTACGAGCAGTACTTC.

The rearrangement joins TRBV11-3 to TRBJ2-1, with 10 bases identical to TRBD2. This CDR3 is built from 14 residues. V lost 4 bases to trimming and J lost 7 bases; unmatched junction nucleotides: 4. The germline gives CDR1 SGHNT, CDR2 YENEEA. Written as DNA, the CDR3 is TGTGCCAGCAGCTCGGGACTAGCGATAAATGAGCAGTTCTTC. Translating it yields CASSSGLAINEQFF.

In this sample, this clone turned up once. The chain couples TRBV18 to TRBJ2-7; a weak D match, TRBD1 (6 bases). The CDR3 is 15 amino acids. The germline V gene encodes CDR1 KGHSH and CDR2 LQKENI. V lost 3 bases and J 4 bases, leaving 16 bases between the germline ends. DNA for the CDR3: TGTGCCAGCTCACCTCAGGGGTCTTTTGAGTACGAGCAGTACTTC. Translated, it gives CASSPQGSFEYEQYF.

This chain connects TRBV5-6 to TRBJ2-3, with 10 bases matching TRBD2. Looked up from germline, CDR1 is SGHDT and CDR2 is YYEEEE. The CDR3 is 15 amino acids. After removal of 4 bases from V and 2 bases from J, the junction contained 4 bases not matched to a gene. CDR3 sequence (DNA): TGTGCCAGCAGCCTGCTAGCGGGAGACACAGATACGCAGTATTTT. Translated: CASSLLAGDTDTQYF.

This CDR3 reads CSALTAYEQYF. In nucleotides, the CDR3 is TGCAGTGCCTTGACAGCCTACGAGCAGTACTTC. The V call is TRBV20-1, the J call TRBJ2-7; TRBD1 is a possible D gene (5 bases). The germline gives CDR1 DFQATT, CDR2 SNEGSKA (reference sequence). The V end lost 6 bases, the J end lost 2 bases, and 8 bases lay between the germline ends. This CDR3 is 11 amino acids long.

CDR3 residues: CASSQGDRGRADTQYF. The CDR3 DNA is TGCGCCAGCAGCCAAGGGGACAGGGGGCGTGCAGATACGCAGTATTTT. This chain uses TRBV5-1 with TRBJ2-3, with 12 bases aligning to TRBD1. Germline CDR1 SGHRS, CDR2 YFSETQ. This CDR3 has 16 residues. Trimming cost V 4 bases and J 4 bases; bases outside gene matches: 7.

The chain carries TRBV4-1 and TRBJ2-2, with D maybe TRBD1 (5 bases). Trimming shortened V by 1 base and J by 2 bases, and 11 bases separated the two germline ends. Germline loops: CDR1 MGHRA, CDR2 YSYEKL. The length of the CDR3 is 16 residues. CDR3 sequence: CASSQGPGHNTGELFF. Here the CDR3 DNA reads TGCGCCAGCAGCCAAGGACCCGGACACAACACCGGGGAGCTGTTTTTT.

V usage is TRBV19 and J usage is TRBJ2-7; 13 nucleotides agree with TRBD2. CDR1 is LNHDA and CDR2 is SQIVND in the germline V gene (reference sequence). The CDR3 is made up of 17 amino acids. Germline trimming cut 0 bases from V and 2 bases from J; bases unmatched to any gene: 4. The CDR3 protein is CASSIEQLAGGPYEQYF. CDR3 bases: TGTGCCAGTAGTATAGAACAACTAGCGGGAGGGCCCTACGAGCAGTACTTC.

The gene calls are TRBV7-3 and TRBJ2-3; weak D call: TRBD1 (5 bases). CDR3 length: 14 amino acids. The V gene lost 3 bases and the J gene lost 4 bases, with 11 bases spanning the gap. From germline, CDR1 is SGHTA and CDR2 FQGTGA. The CDR3 spells CASSFGRAADTQYF. The CDR3 nucleotides are TGTGCCAGCAGCTTCGGCAGGGCCGCAGATACGCAGTATTTT.